What follows are 16 T cell receptor beta chains derived from one specimen sequenced in a study of shared clonotypes between healthy human individuals. Positively selected for CCR7, the CD45RO-negative cells used as naive CD8 cells excluded terminally differentiated effector memory CD45RA+ cells. Produced via immunoSEQ multiplex PCR; TCRdb's table is partial and in-frame only. This sample has 800,000 or so clones, with 90% to 98% found just once. The sequenced sample was naive CD8+ T cells sorted from blood. The receptors were gathered from a man aged 25 to 45 in good health.

The V and J genes are TRBV7-9 and TRBJ2-7, with unresolved D. V was clipped by 4 bases and J by 7 bases, with 8 bases between them. CDR3 size: 11 residues. CDR1 is SEHNR and CDR2 is FQNEAQ in the germline V gene (reference sequence). CDR3 sequence (DNA): TGTGCCAGCAGCTCCCATTTTGAGCAGTACTTC. Its translation: CASSSHFEQYF. Variable domain in full (rest from reference TRBV7-9 and TRBJ2-7): DTGVSQNPRHKITKRGQNVTFRCDPISEHNRLYWYRQTLGQGPEFLTYFQNEAQLEKSRLLSDRFSAERPKGSFSTLEIQRTEQGDSAMYLCASSSHFEQYFGPGTRLTVT.

The rearrangement links TRBV6-1 to TRBJ1-5; D not certain. This CDR3 comprises 13 residues. Germline CDR1 MNHNS, CDR2 SASEGT. V was pared by 2 bases and J by 5 bases, with 7 bases between. The CDR3 is CASSENSYQPQHF. CDR3 bases: TGTGCCAGCAGTGAAAACTCCTATCAGCCCCAGCATTTT.

V gene TRBV7-2 combines with J gene TRBJ2-1; no definite D call. The germline gives CDR1 SGHTA, CDR2 FQGNSA. The CDR3 loop spans 15 amino acids. V shed 0 bases and J shed 4 bases, with 10 bases lying between them. CDR3 DNA sequence: TGTGCCAGCAGCTTAGCGGGGTACACATACAATGAGCAGTTCTTC. As protein: CASSLAGYTYNEQFF.

This chain connects TRBV7-9 to TRBJ1-4; D gene uncertain. The V end was cut by 5 bases, the J end by 8 bases, with 9 bases between. CDR3 length: 12 residues. Germline CDR1 is SEHNR and CDR2 is FQNEAQ (reference sequence). This chain's CDR3 is CASSHAGEKLFF. The CDR3 coding sequence is TGTGCCAGCAGCCATGCGGGAGAAAAACTGTTTTTT.

The rearrangement links TRBV7-9 to TRBJ2-5; D unclear. V shed 5 bases and J shed 1 base, with 11 bases lying between them. Germline-derived CDR1 and CDR2 are SEHNR and FQNEAQ (reference sequence). This CDR3 is 14 amino acids long. The CDR3 nucleotides are TGTGCCAGCAGCCCCTCGGCCCTCCAAGAGACCCAGTACTTC. Its protein product is CASSPSALQETQYF.

This chain links TRBV2 with TRBJ2-7, with D perhaps TRBD2 (5 bases). V lost 5 bases and J lost 5, with 13 bases in between. Germline loops: CDR1 SNHLY, CDR2 FYNNEI. This CDR3 contains 13 residues. CDR3 in DNA: TGTGCCAGCAGTCCCCGGGATAAGCACGAGCAGTACTTC. Translating gives CASSPRDKHEQYF. The entire variable domain, with the rest obtained from reference TRBV2 and TRBJ2-7, is as follows: EPEVTQTPSHQVTQMGQEVILRCVPISNHLYFYWYRQILGQKVEFLVSFYNNEISEKSEIFDDQFSVERPDGSNFTLKIRSTKLEDSAMYFCASSPRDKHEQYFGPGTRLTVT.

This sequence joins TRBV7-6 and TRBJ2-6; D remains ambiguous. The CDR3 has 19 amino acids. Germline V gives CDR1 SGHVS, CDR2 FNYEAQ. V was pared by 0 bases and J by 0 bases, with 15 bases between. CDR3 region: CASSLAVGRPSSGANVLTF. In nucleotides, the CDR3 is TGTGCCAGCAGCTTAGCTGTCGGCCGACCGAGCTCTGGGGCCAACGTCCTGACTTTC.

The V call is TRBV28, the J call TRBJ1-2; the match to TRBD1 covers 9 bases. The germline CDR1 and CDR2 sequences are MDHEN and SYDVKM. The CDR3 is 14 residues long. V lost 4 bases, J lost 6 bases, and 6 bases stayed unmatched. For the CDR3, the DNA is TGTGCCAGCAGTTCCCGGACAGGGGTGAATGGCTACACCTTC. Translation gives CASSSRTGVNGYTF.

The V call is TRBV19, the J call TRBJ1-1; D ambiguous. V was cut by 3 bases and J by 3 bases, with 14 bases left in between. Germline assignment: CDR1 LNHDA and CDR2 SQIVND (reference sequence). The CDR3 extends over 15 amino acids. The CDR3 spells CASSMGYTADTEAFF. CDR3 nucleotide sequence: TGTGCCAGTAGTATGGGCTACACAGCAGACACTGAAGCTTTCTTT.

The sample holds one count of this clone. Here the CDR3 DNA reads TGTGCCAGCAGCCTGTCTTTTGGCCTTCGCGAGCAGTACTTC. Amino acids: CASSLSFGLREQYF. This chain links TRBV7-9 with TRBJ2-7, with no clear D. Deletions cut 5 bases from V and 6 bases from J, with 17 bases between. CDR3 length equals 14 residues. Germline values: CDR1 SEHNR, CDR2 FQNEAQ (reference sequence).

This clone was seen only once. The J gene is TRBJ2-2, the V gene TRBV27; D uncertain. V shed 2 bases and J shed 5 bases, with 12 bases lying between them. CDR3 length: 15 residues. The germline gives CDR1 MNHEY, CDR2 SMNVEV (reference sequence). CDR3 residues: CASSLISGSTGELFF. The CDR3 DNA follows: TGTGCCAGCAGTTTAATCTCGGGTTCGACCGGGGAGCTGTTTTTT.

The V gene is TRBV6-1, the J gene TRBJ2-3; tentatively, D is TRBD2 (5 bases). Germline CDR1 is MNHNS and CDR2 is SASEGT. Trimming removed 3 bases from V and 0 bases from J, with 10 bases in between. The CDR3 sequence is 15 residues long. CDR3 nucleotides: TGTGCCAGCAGTGAGTTTCGGACTAGCACAGATACGCAGTATTTT. This gives the protein CASSEFRTSTDTQYF.

This chain connects TRBV27 to TRBJ2-7, with D perhaps TRBD1 or TRBD2 (5 bases each). The germline CDR1 and CDR2 sequences are MNHEY and SMNVEV (reference sequence). The V end lost 3 bases, the J end lost 2 bases, and 14 bases lay between the germline ends. This CDR3 is built from 15 residues. DNA for the CDR3: TGTGCCAGCAGTTTCCGGGGCGGCCCGACCTACGAGCAGTACTTC. Its translation is CASSFRGGPTYEQYF.

In the case of this clone: The same CDR3 can be traced to other DNA sequences in this sample. V gene TRBV29-1 combines with J gene TRBJ2-3, with a possible D match to TRBD2 (5 bases). V lost 4 bases to trimming and J lost 0 bases, with 11 bases between them. CDR3 length: 14 residues. Per the germline V gene, CDR1 is SQVTM and CDR2 is ANQGSEA. This chain's CDR3 is CSVVSGLSTDTQYF. CDR3 coding DNA: TGCAGCGTTGTCTCGGGATTAAGCACAGATACGCAGTATTTT.

V usage is TRBV4-3 and J usage is TRBJ2-7; D is unclear. Trimming pared 1 base from V and 2 bases from J, leaving 9 bases between. The CDR3 covers 14 residues. Germline loops: CDR1 LGHNA, CDR2 YSLEER. Here the CDR3 reads CASSQAVAAYEQYF. In nucleotides, the CDR3 is TGCGCCAGCAGCCAAGCTGTAGCCGCCTACGAGCAGTACTTC.

In nucleotides, the CDR3 is TGTGCCAGCAGCTTATCTAGCGGGAGGGCTCGGGGAACCGGGGAGCTGTTTTTT. Protein product: CASSLSSGRARGTGELFF. V and J are TRBV7-2 and TRBJ2-2, with 12 bases aligning to TRBD2. This CDR3 has 18 residues. Losses at the gene ends were 2 bases for V and 5 bases for J; bases not matched to a gene: 9. Germline CDR1 reads SGHTA; CDR2 reads FQGNSA. Variable domain in full (rest from reference TRBV7-2 and TRBJ2-2): GAGVSQSPSNKVTEKGKDVELRCDPISGHTALYWYRQSLGQGLEFLIYFQGNSAPDKSGLPSDRFSAERTGGSVSTLTIQRTQQEDSAVYLCASSLSSGRARGTGELFFGEGSRLTVL.